Below are 10 T cell receptor beta chains sequenced from a single sample in a study of CD8 T cells in ankylosing spondylitis (dated by TCRdb to 2016 to 2017). The library was generated by 5' RACE. Sequencing instrument: Illumina HiSeq 2500. TCRdb applied fastp at Q25 and MiXCR to the public reads, then kept only in-frame beta chains. Rows are combined by CDR3 protein, so each entry shows the most common genes and DNA. This sample lists 200,000 to 300,000 distinct CDR3 sequences; 10% were detected once. The ten largest clones represent 2.5% to 3% of the sample. The sequenced sample consisted of blood, either unsorted or a sorted T cell fraction (not recorded which). The source is a male donor with ankylosing spondylitis or in good health (not recorded which).

Many counts were recorded for this clonotype. V is TRBV7-2 and J is TRBJ1-5, with 8 bases fitting TRBD1. Trimming at V came to 5 bases and at J to 7 bases, leaving 10 bases not matched to a gene. The CDR3 is made up of 15 amino acids. Germline V gene lookup returns CDR1 SGHTA and CDR2 FQGNSA. CDR3 DNA sequence: TGTGCCAGCAGCCCACCTCCCACAGGGGGACAGCCCCAGCATTTT. Its translation is CASSPPPTGGQPQHF.

This clonotype was detected ten times or more. As DNA, the CDR3 is TGCGCCAGCAGCTTGTATACTAGCGGGATCGTCGAGCAGTACTTC. Translated, it gives CASSLYTSGIVEQYF. The V call is TRBV5-1, the J call TRBJ2-7, with TRBD2 matching 10 bases. V trimming: 1 base; J trimming: 6 bases; junction bases outside the gene matches: 7. CDR1 is SGHRS and CDR2 is YFSETQ in the germline V gene. This CDR3 has 15 residues.

This chain joins TRBV5-1 and TRBJ2-3, with 8 bases identical to TRBD2. V was clipped by 3 bases and J by 2 bases; unmatched bases: 2. CDR3 length equals 14 residues. Germline CDR1 and CDR2: SGHRS and YFSETQ. Here the CDR3 DNA reads TGCGCCAGCAGCTCGGGGGGGGTCACAGATACGCAGTATTTT. It encodes CASSSGGVTDTQYF.

This clonotype was seen at least ten times. This chain connects TRBV30 to TRBJ2-7; D might be TRBD2 (5 bases). CDR1 and CDR2 (germline): GTSNPN, SVGIG (reference sequence). CDR3 length: 12 amino acids. Trimming stripped 3 bases from V and 3 bases from J, with 9 bases between. The CDR3 is CAWSPGGYEQYF. The CDR3 nucleotides are TGTGCCTGGAGCCCCGGAGGCTACGAGCAGTACTTC.

In DNA, the CDR3 is TGTGCCAGCAACGGACAGGGGGCAGGTGAGCAGTTCTTC. Its protein is CASNGQGAGEQFF. This sequence joins TRBV7-2 and TRBJ2-1, with 11 nucleotides matching TRBD1. This CDR3 has 13 residues. V shed 7 bases, J shed 9 bases, and the junction held 5 bases outside the gene matches. The germline CDR1 and CDR2 sequences are SGHTA and FQGNSA.

This clonotype was counted at least ten times. The rearrangement links TRBV20-1 to TRBJ2-2; no firm D call. V was shortened by 0 bases and J by 3 bases, with 8 bases between the two germline ends. The germline gives CDR1 DFQATT, CDR2 SNEGSKA (reference sequence). The CDR3 loop spans 14 amino acids. The CDR3 DNA reads TGCAGTGCTAGAGATACGGCTTACACCGGGGAGCTGTTTTTT. The encoded protein is CSARDTAYTGELFF.

The rearrangement links TRBV18 to TRBJ2-7, with 11 bases that match TRBD1. J gave up 3 bases and V 3 bases, and 4 bases lay outside the gene matches. Germline assignment: CDR1 KGHSH and CDR2 LQKENI. The CDR3 contains 15 residues. CDR3 protein: CASSPPGQGDYEQYF. The CDR3 bases are TGTGCCAGCTCACCCCCGGGACAGGGGGACTACGAGCAGTACTTC.

This clonotype was seen more than once but under ten times. The gene calls are TRBV30 and TRBJ1-2; 7 nucleotides line up with TRBD1. CDR1 is GTSNPN, CDR2 SVGIG, per germline (reference sequence). The CDR3 spans 13 residues. Trimming removed 1 base from V and 2 bases from J; junction bases left unmatched: 1. The chain's CDR3 is CAWSDRGNYGYTF. CDR3 bases: TGTGCCTGGAGTGACAGGGGAAACTATGGCTACACCTTC.

The chain employs TRBV27 and TRBJ2-5; D possibly matches TRBD1 or TRBD2 (5 bases each). With 6 bases removed from V and 3 bases from J, the gap between germline ends came to 17 bases. Looked up from germline, CDR1 is MNHEY and CDR2 is SMNVEV (reference sequence). This CDR3 region has 15 residues. The CDR3 bases are TGTGCCAGCAGAAAAATTCGGGACGGGAAAGAGACCCAGTACTTC. It codes for CASRKIRDGKETQYF.

This clonotype appeared many times. This chain uses TRBV5-1 with TRBJ2-7, with a possible D match to TRBD1 (5 bases). CDR1 and CDR2 (germline): SGHRS, YFSETQ. The germline V and J ends were trimmed by 0 bases and 3 bases, with 19 bases remaining between them. The CDR3 covers 17 residues. CDR3 DNA: TGCGCCAGCAGCTTGGCCCGAAGGCAGGGAATAAACTACGAGCAGTACTTC. It translates to CASSLARRQGINYEQYF.